This is a list of T cell receptor beta chains from one sample in a study of cytomegalovirus exposure and HLA in healthy donors. Some clones are missing from TCRdb's copy, which holds only in-frame ones; the method was immunoSEQ multiplex PCR. The sample gives nearly 200,000 clones, around 79% of which show up once; around 0.42% is in the top ten. Source material: PBMCs. The source is a male donor in good health and CMV-seropositive. Each CDR3 is given without its conserved first and last residue. D genes are given only for firm matches.

TRBV9 13 TRBD2 ASSKRDYSTDTQY
TRBV9 14 . ASSVGDSGGGETQY
TRBV11-2 13 . ASSLLGALGETQY
TRBV10-3 11 . AISVRVHYGYT
TRBV5-4 12 TRBD1 ASRGQGVHSEAF
TRBV13 14 . ASSLWRDWSRVEQF
TRBV2 13 TRBD1 ASSWGQGANQPQH
TRBV6-5 11 . ASRAGDQETQY
TRBV9 14 TRBD2 ASSVGLAGVTDTQY
TRBV6-1 12 TRBD1 ASTTGQPNTEAF
TRBV7-2 13 . ASSLVQGSGNTIY
TRBV19 12 . ASSQWGGRTEAF
TRBV5-1 13 TRBD2 ASSGSGGLIHEQF
TRBV7-9 14 . SSSAAVRAGDTEAF
TRBV28 12 TRBD1 ASSSGGEGPGYT
TRBV6-6 11 TRBD2 ASNNRGEGIQY
TRBV18 11 TRBD1 ASSRDSNYGYT
TRBV7-2 14 . ASSLSDSNPYNEQF
TRBV11-3 14 TRBD2 ASSSRLAGGQNEQF
TRBV28 15 TRBD1 ASRGQGVISGANVLT
TRBV11-3 12 . ASSGSGGDETQY
TRBV28 17 TRBD2 ASSLRSLAGGSSYNEQF
TRBV6-5 11 TRBD2 ASRQRGRGEQF
TRBV9 13 . ASSVGGQTLYEQY
TRBV18 13 . ASSPGQLNTGELF
TRBV14 14 TRBD1 ASSQGSGQSVETQY
TRBV7-9 17 TRBD1 SSSLEGQGETKVPYEQY
TRBV7-9 14 . ASSPPSRDPTREQF
TRBV4-1 12 TRBD1 ASSRGTDIYEQY
TRBV6-5 10 . ASSLRNYGYT
TRBV5-1 13 TRBD1 ASASAWTGAYEQY
TRBV7-6 12 . ASSPNSGTLEQY